The source of this TCR beta chain is a study of T cells after yellow fever vaccination. This clonotype was counted between two and nine times. TCRdb reprocessed the 5' RACE reads with MiXCR, giving one entry per CDR3 protein. Counted here are hundreds of thousands of distinct CDR3 sequences, about 14% occurring once; the ten biggest clones make up over 12%. Germline V gene lookup returns CDR1 MNHEY and CDR2 SVGAGI. The CDR3 spans 13 residues. The V end lost 2 bases, the J end lost 8 bases, and 12 bases lay between the germline ends. V usage is TRBV6-5 and J usage is TRBJ1-2; tentative D call: TRBD1 (6 bases). This specimen was PBMCs, taken on the day of the yellow fever booster vaccination. The TCR was taken from a man aged 25-40 years who received the YFV17D yellow fever vaccine. The CDR3 protein is CASSYGTTQGYTF. DNA for the CDR3: TGTGCCAGCAGTTACGGGACAACCCAAGGCTACACCTTC.